Detailed here is one TCR beta chain. The method was immunoSEQ multiplex PCR; TCRdb's version includes in-frame clones alone and lacks a portion of them. Seen here are approximately 68,000 clones, more than 80% observed once, and the top ten hold about 15%. Germline CDR1 and CDR2: SGHNT and YENEEA. The length of the CDR3 is 13 residues. V gave up 0 bases and J gave up 6 bases, with 9 bases separating them. The sample originates from a study of control samples from healthy donors and cancer patients. The sample consisted of blood. The receptor comes from a man in his 60s in good health. V usage is TRBV11-3 and J usage is TRBJ2-7; D is possibly TRBD2 (5 bases). The CDR3 sequence is CASSLDRGGEQYF. CDR3 nucleotides: TGTGCCAGCAGCTTAGATCGGGGTGGCGAGCAGTACTTC.